The sequence of this T cell receptor (beta chain) was determined in a study of cytomegalovirus exposure and HLA in healthy donors (dated by TCRdb to 2017 to 2019). Regarding the complete study: According to an earlier analysis of a few hundred of the donors, some 180 million T cells yielded over 100 million unique TCR beta sequences and around 280 Gb of sequence data. Approximately 300 gigabases of sequencing data and approximately 85 million unique TCR sequences were included in an early release covering several hundred HLA-typed donors. To predict cytomegalovirus infection status, the study brought together high-throughput TCR immunosequencing, statistical association of individual TCRs with disease status, and machine learning. Rather than drawing on any new phenotypic data, the later analysis identified candidate immune exposures from TCR beta sequences and the way those sequences occurred across donors. An earlier analysis of about 620 of the donors applied high-throughput TCR beta sequencing to assess whether each TCR beta V gene segment acted as functional or pseudogenic. HLA typing covered class I and class II loci at four-digit resolution. Donor age, sex, ethnicity and CMV serostatus were compiled alongside the repertoire data. The number of donors typed differed by locus, with roughly 620-630 for A, B, C, DRB1 and DQB1, 522 for DQA1, 600 to 610 for DPA1, and under 490 for DPB1. Roughly five DR-DQ haplotypes were treated as single units for association and clustering because of strong linkage in the cohort. Of the 398 genotyped donors, over 70% fell in the genetic ancestry cluster associated with self-reported Caucasian donors. A later analysis re-examined previously published TCR beta repertoires from just over 650 donors and added high-resolution HLA genotyping to investigate patterns of TCR occurrence. Along with the approximately 650-subject first cohort, a separate validation cohort of over a hundred different subjects was used. In a later genetic analysis, genome-wide SNP genotypes for about three fifths of the 666 donors were used, and that subset was treated as a discovery cohort. Among some 400 genotyped donors of the cohort, an average of about 240,000 unique TCR beta nucleotide sequences were sequenced per donor, around 18% of them non-productive. The study aimed to test whether cataloging public T cell receptors could reveal signatures of past pathogen exposure. Every discovery cohort repertoire had been produced on one sequencing platform. The study used immunosequencing to profile the T cell repertoires of several hundred subjects and linked those repertoires to cytomegalovirus serostatus.

The study at large found these results: Sequencing depth was assumed to be roughly uniform across donors in the presence/absence analyses, though that assumption may not hold. A later analysis found that HLA-associated TCR beta chains were more clonally expanded and had lower generation probabilities than equally common non-associated chains. At a false discovery rate of 0.05, a later analysis linked roughly 17,000 TCR beta sequences to specific HLA alleles. The cohort was sequenced for TCR beta chains only, and without alpha or paired-chain data the features that could be detected were limited. Because HLA typing was missing for some donors at each locus, association tests included only the typed subset. A cluster of highly shared sequence variants was judged likely to represent a technical artifact of the sequencing pipeline. In a later analysis, several top co-occurrence clusters were reported to appear linked to parvovirus B19, influenza, CMV and Epstein-Barr virus. A further reported finding was that TCR beta sequences accurately predicted the HLA-A and HLA-B alleles for most subjects in the first cohort. It was suggested by the authors that the approach could potentially be generalized to other disease states and immunological phenotypes. Most TCR sequences were seen in very few donors, while some public TCRs were found in many individuals. An association between a missense DCLRE1C variant and V-gene and J-gene trimming of TCR beta chains was found in a later genetic analysis and replicated in an independent cohort. A later analysis found that TCR association rates varied across HLA loci, with DRB1 alleles showing the most associated TCRs and HLA-C alleles the fewest. Three of the identified cytomegalovirus-associated TCR beta chains were confirmed in vitro to be specific for cytomegalovirus antigens. In an earlier analysis of 587 of the donors, most TCR beta V segments were observed in productive rearrangements about 87% or about 30% of the time, broadly matching IMGT annotations. Strong co-occurrence of HLA alleles, especially DR and DQ, made assigning TCR associations to individual alleles difficult. A later analysis found that most CMV-associated TCR beta chains appeared HLA-restricted, with HLA associations seemingly driven largely by CMV exposure. In both the original and validation cohorts, the classifier was reported to diagnose cytomegalovirus status with high specificity and sensitivity. The only immune exposure information available for the cohort was CMV serostatus. Correlated functional status among segregating V segments might reflect linkage disequilibrium, but an unknown experimental factor could not be ruled out. The study listed 150 to 200 TCR beta chains as associated with cytomegalovirus. In a later genetic analysis, fewer N-insertions in productive TCRs were reported among donors in an Asian-associated ancestry cluster than the approximately 670-donor mean. Some IMGT-functional V segments, including TRBV6-2 and TRBV6-3, could not be told apart with the 87-base-pair reads, so those segments were excluded. Because counts were too low, under 20 rarely observed V segments, including chromosome 9 orphons, were left out of the earlier analysis of a few hundred of the donors.

The cohort comprised approximately 700 healthy bone marrow donors. All cohort members were sampled while nominally healthy, although unrecorded immune exposures were likely present. The donor was CMV seronegative and belonged to the group of 352 seronegative cohort members. A peripheral blood sample was collected from each donor, and TCR beta sequencing was performed on peripheral blood mononuclear cells. The Qiagen DNeasy Blood Extraction Kit was used to extract genomic DNA from the blood cell samples. The library was made by the immunoSEQ multiplex PCR assay. A mixture of 60 forward primers for TCR Vbeta segments and 13 reverse primers for TCR Jbeta segments was used in the multiplex PCR. The CDR3 region of rearranged TCR beta genes was amplified from genomic DNA by a multiplex PCR assay. On the Illumina HiSeq System, the amplified TCR beta libraries were sequenced as 87-base-pair reads. For the original study's pipeline: A later analysis tallied 75 million to 95 million unique TCR beta chains across the 700 or so repertoires, and approximately 11 million of those chains were shared by two or more donors. A nearest-neighbor algorithm error-corrected the raw reads and collapsed the reads into unique sequences, merging closely related sequences to remove PCR and sequencing errors. V, D and J gene segments were assigned by aligning CDR3 sequences to IMGT reference sequences. For a sequence to be retained, a match of at least six nucleotides was required to both a V gene segment and a J gene segment. A rearrangement was called productive if the CDR3 had no stop codons and remained in frame with V and J, and every other rearrangement was called non-productive. CDR3 was defined by IMGT convention, running from the second conserved V-encoded cysteine to the conserved J-encoded phenylalanine. In an earlier analysis of approximately 590 of the donors, sequences lacking an unambiguous match to a single V gene segment were excluded. In an earlier analysis of approximately 550 of the donors, V segments were called functional above 56.7% productive rearrangements and were called segregating when the between-donor standard deviation exceeded 5%. A statistical classification framework was built to diagnose cytomegalovirus status from the catalog of TCR beta chain sequences. V and J gene assignment, in a later analysis, came from comparing TCR nucleotide sequences with IMGT/GENE-DB human TR gene sequences. Using the TCRdist pipeline, a later analysis assigned CDR3 sequences along with most-parsimonious VDJ recombination scenarios. In a later analysis, every TCR beta chain was defined by the combination of its CDR3 amino acid sequence and its V-gene family, and reads without a unique V-gene family were dropped. To address suspected cross-contamination and a sequencing artifact, a later analysis removed approximately 600 highly shared, low-generation-probability nucleotide sequences. In a later analysis, a clonal expansion index for each public chain was calculated from normalized within-repertoire ranks of inferred template counts. In a later analysis, generation probabilities were computed with a VDJ recombination model fitted to out-of-frame rearrangements, and the resulting probabilities were checked against IGoR. In a later analysis, TCR-TCR, TCR-HLA and TCR-CMV co-occurrence was scored with hypergeometric tests, and a repertoire-size bias correction was applied to TCR pairs. False discovery rates were estimated in a later analysis by permuting HLA or CMV assignments 20 times. In a later analysis, co-occurring TCRs were grouped using DBSCAN, and TCRdist sequence similarity was added for clustering within HLA-allele-positive subsets. For co-occurrence clustering, repertoires with fewer than 30,000 or more than 120,000 public chains were excluded, along with roughly five repertoires with anomalous nucleotide sharing. TCRdb limited this immuneACCESS table to in-frame rearrangements with V and J called. A share of clones is missing; checked studies link under half to unresolved V genes, and the rest is unexplained. V and J calls and clone size follow that table, whereas D and trimming were derived from the DNA. The sample yields around 110,000 clones; about 86% were counted once. In total, the top ten clones hold roughly 3.9% of the sample.

A note on this clone: Its antigen is not yet known. Per-nucleotide qualities are absent, and no much larger clonotype sits a single base away.

Trimming accounts for 4 bases at V and 6 bases at J, while the number of junction bases matched to no gene is 4. The CDR3, from cysteine to phenylalanine, totals 14 residues. The only DNA kept is the CDR3, 42 bases in frame from the first base. The germline V gene encodes CDR1 SEHNR and CDR2 FQNEAQ (reference sequence). The receptor was isolated from a woman aged 25 to 45 in good health and CMV-seronegative. The chain is made from TRBV7-9 and TRBJ2-1; 9 bases in the junction line up with TRBD2. Sequencing used PBMCs. The nucleotide sequence is given as TGTGCCAGCAGCTATAGCGGGAGCCCCAATGAGCAGTTCTTC. This gives the protein CASSYSGSPNEQFF.